The clone carrying this TCR beta chain was detected once. This entry is derived from a study of blood T cell repertoires in COVID-19. Methods used by the authors: Amplification from reference gene primers served as the basis for estimated nucleated cell counts. Profiling relied on immunoSEQ multiplex PCR, and the TCRdb table lists in-frame clones only, not all of them. For V, J and clone size, that table is used; D and trimming come from the DNA. This sample has fewer than 250,000 clones, with approximately 83% found just once. The material sequenced was peripheral blood. The source is a woman aged 40-49 years with active or convalescent COVID-19.

CDR3 nucleotide sequence: TGTGCCAGTAAGACAGCCCGCTCTGGAAACACCATATATTTT. Protein sequence: CASKTARSGNTIYF. The chain joins TRBV5-8 to TRBJ1-3; D is perhaps TRBD1 (5 bases). The V end lost 8 bases, the J end lost 0 bases, and 12 bases lay between the germline ends. Germline V gene data show CDR1 as SGHTS and CDR2 as YDEGEE. This CDR3 is 14 amino acids long.